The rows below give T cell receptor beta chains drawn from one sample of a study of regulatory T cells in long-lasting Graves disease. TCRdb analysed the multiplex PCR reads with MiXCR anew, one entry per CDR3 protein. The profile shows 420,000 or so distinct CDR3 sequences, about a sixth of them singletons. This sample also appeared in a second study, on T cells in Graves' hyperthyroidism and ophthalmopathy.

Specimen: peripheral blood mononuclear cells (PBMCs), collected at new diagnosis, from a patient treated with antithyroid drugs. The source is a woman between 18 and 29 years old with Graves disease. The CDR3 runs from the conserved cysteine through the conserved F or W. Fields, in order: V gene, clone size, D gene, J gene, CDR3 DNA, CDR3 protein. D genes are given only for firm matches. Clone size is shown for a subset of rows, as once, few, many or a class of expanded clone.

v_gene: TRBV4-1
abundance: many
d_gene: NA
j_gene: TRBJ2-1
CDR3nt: TGCGCCAGCAGCCAAGATTTATTCGGGCTAGCGAGAGGAGGGGTGGGGCAGTTCTTC
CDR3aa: CASSQDLFGLARGGVGQFF

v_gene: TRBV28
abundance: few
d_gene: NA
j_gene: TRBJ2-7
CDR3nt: TGTGCCAGCAGTTTAGCCCTATGGCGGCACGAGCAGTACTTC
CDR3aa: CASSLALWRHEQYF

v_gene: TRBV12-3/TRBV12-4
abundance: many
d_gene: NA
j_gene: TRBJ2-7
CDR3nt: TGTGCCAGCAGTAAGGACGGACCCCCGGGCGAGCAGTACTTC
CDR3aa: CASSKDGPPGEQYF

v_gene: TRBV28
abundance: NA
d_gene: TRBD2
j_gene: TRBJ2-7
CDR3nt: TGTGCCAGCAGTTTATCCAGGACTAGCGGGTTTTATTACGAGCAGTACTTC
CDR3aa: CASSLSRTSGFYYEQYF

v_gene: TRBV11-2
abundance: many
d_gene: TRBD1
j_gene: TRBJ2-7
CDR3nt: TGTGCCAGCAGCGCAGACAGGGATCCTTACTACGAGCAGTACTTC
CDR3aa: CASSADRDPYYEQYF

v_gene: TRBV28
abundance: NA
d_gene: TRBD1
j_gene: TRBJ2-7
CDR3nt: TGTGCCAGCAGTCCGACAGGGGGCCAGGGCCTCCACGAGCAGTACTTC
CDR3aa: CASSPTGGQGLHEQYF

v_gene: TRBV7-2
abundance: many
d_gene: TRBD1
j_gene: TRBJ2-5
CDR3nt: TGTGCCAGCAGCCCAGGGGGAGCGAGCTGGGTGACCCAGTACTTC
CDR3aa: CASSPGGASWVTQYF

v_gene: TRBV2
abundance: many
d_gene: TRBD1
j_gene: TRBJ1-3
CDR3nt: TGTGCCAGCAGTCCGACAGGGACAGGGCGCGTAAACACCATATATTTT
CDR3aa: CASSPTGTGRVNTIYF

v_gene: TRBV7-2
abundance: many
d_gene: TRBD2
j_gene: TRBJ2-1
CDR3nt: TGTGCCAGCAGCTTCACAATAGGACTAGGAATAAATGAGCAGTTCTTC
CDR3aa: CASSFTIGLGINEQFF

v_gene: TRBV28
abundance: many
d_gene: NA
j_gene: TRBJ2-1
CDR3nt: TGTGCCAGCACCACGAACAGGTACAATGAGCAGTTCTTC
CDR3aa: CASTTNRYNEQFF

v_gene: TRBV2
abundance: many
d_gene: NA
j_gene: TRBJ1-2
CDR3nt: TGTGCCAGCAGTGATACACCGAACTATGGCTACACCTTC
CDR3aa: CASSDTPNYGYTF

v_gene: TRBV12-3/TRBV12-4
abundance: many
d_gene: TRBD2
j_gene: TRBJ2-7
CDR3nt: TGTGCCAGCAGTTTCGCGGGAGAGGGCGAGCAGTACTTC
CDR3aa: CASSFAGEGEQYF

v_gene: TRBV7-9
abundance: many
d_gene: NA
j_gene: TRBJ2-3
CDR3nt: TGTGCCAGCAGCCCGAGTCTCCACGGTACGCAGTATTTT
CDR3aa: CASSPSLHGTQYF

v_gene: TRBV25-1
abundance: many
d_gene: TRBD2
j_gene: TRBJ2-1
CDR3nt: TGTGCCAGCAGTGAATCCGCTAGCGGGAGGGTTGGTGAGCAGTTCTTC
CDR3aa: CASSESASGRVGEQFF

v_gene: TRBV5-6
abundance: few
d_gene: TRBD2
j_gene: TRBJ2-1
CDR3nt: TGTGCCAGCAGCTTGAGGTTTACTAGCGGGAGCGATGAGCAGTTCTTC
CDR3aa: CASSLRFTSGSDEQFF

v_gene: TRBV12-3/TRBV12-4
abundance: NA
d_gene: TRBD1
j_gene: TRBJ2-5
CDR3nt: TGTGCCAGCAGTTTTTTAGGGGGCCCCTTGCGGCAAGAGACCCAGTACTTC
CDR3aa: CASSFLGGPLRQETQYF

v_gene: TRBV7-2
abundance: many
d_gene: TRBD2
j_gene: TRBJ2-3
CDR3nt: TGTGCCAGCAGCTTAGGACTAGCGGGAGAAGAGGAAGATACGCAGTATTTT
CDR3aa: CASSLGLAGEEEDTQYF

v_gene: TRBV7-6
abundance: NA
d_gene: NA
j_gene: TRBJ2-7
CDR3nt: TGTGCCAGCAGCCCACGGACAGGGAAACTAAGCGGGGTCCTCTACGAGCAGTACTTC
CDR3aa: CASSPRTGKLSGVLYEQYF

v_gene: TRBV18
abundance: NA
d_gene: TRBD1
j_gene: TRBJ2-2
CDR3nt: TGTGCCAGCTCACCACTCGGACAGGGAAACACCGGGGAGCTGTTTTTT
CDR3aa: CASSPLGQGNTGELFF

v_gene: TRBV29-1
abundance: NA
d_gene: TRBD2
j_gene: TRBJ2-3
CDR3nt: TGCAGCACGCGAGCGGGAGCAGATACGCAGTATTTT
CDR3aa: CSTRAGADTQYF

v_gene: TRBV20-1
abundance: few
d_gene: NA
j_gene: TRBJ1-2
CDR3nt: TGCATTCCCACCTCGGGCTATGGCTACACCTTC
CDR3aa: CIPTSGYGYTF

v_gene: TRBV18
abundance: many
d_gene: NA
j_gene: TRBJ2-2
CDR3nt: TGTGCCAGCTCACGACTAGCCGGGGAGCTGTTTTTT
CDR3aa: CASSRLAGELFF

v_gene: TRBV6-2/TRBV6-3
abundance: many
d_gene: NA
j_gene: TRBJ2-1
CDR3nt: TGTGCCAGCAGTCCCCCCCGGTCAGGACTTTTCGCCTACAATGAGCAGTTCTTC
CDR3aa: CASSPPRSGLFAYNEQFF

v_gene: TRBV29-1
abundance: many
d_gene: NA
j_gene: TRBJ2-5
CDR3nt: TGCAGCGTGGACCTTCAAGAGACCCAGTACTTC
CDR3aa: CSVDLQETQYF

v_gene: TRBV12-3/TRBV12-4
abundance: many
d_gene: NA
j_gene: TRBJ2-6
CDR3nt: TGTGCCAGCAGCCCAGTTGGGGCCAACGTCCTGACTTTC
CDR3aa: CASSPVGANVLTF

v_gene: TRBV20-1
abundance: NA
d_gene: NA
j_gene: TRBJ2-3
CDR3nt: TGCAGTGCTAGTACGTCCGTGGCAGATACGCAGTATTTT
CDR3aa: CSASTSVADTQYF

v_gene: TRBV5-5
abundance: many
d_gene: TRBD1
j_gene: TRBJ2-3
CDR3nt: TGTGCCAGCAGCCTCGGGACAGGGTTTTCAGATACGCAGTATTTT
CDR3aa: CASSLGTGFSDTQYF

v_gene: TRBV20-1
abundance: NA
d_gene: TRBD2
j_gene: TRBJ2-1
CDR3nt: TGCAGTGCTAGAGGAGGGACTAGCGGGAGGGCGGATGAGCAGTTCTTC
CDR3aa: CSARGGTSGRADEQFF

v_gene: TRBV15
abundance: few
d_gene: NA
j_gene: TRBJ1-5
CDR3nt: TGTGCCACCAGCAGTCTAAGAGTGAATGAGCCCCAGCATTTT
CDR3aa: CATSSLRVNEPQHF

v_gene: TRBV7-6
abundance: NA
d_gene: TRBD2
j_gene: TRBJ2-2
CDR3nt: TGTGCCAGCAGCCCGATAGCGGGGGCCTACACCGGGGAGCTGTTTTTT
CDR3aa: CASSPIAGAYTGELFF

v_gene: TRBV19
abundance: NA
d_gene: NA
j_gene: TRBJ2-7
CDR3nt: TGTGCCAGTAGCCCGACAGGTCCCCCGTACGAGCAGTACTTC
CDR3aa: CASSPTGPPYEQYF

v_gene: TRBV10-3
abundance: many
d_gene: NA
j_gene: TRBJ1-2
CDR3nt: TGTGCCATCAGTGAGGGGGAGGACTATGGCTACACCTTC
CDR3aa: CAISEGEDYGYTF

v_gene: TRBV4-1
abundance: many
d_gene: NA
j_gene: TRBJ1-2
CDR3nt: TGCGCCAGCAGCCACGACAGTAGTACCAACTATGGCTACACCTTC
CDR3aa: CASSHDSSTNYGYTF

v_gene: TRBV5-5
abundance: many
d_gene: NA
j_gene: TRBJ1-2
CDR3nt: TGTGCCAGCAGCTTCGGGACAAAGGATGGCTACACCTTC
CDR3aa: CASSFGTKDGYTF

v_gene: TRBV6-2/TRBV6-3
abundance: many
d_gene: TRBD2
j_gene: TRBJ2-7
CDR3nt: TGTGCCAGCAAAATAGCGGGAGGTTACGAGCAGTACTTC
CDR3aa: CASKIAGGYEQYF

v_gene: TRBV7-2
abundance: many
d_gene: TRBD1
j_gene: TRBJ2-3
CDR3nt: TGTGCCAGCAGCTTAGGAGGGGGCTGGACAGATACGCAGTATTTT
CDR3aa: CASSLGGGWTDTQYF

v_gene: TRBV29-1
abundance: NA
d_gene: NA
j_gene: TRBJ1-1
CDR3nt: TGCAGCGCCGCCGAGGTTGAAGCTTTCTTT
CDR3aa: CSAAEVEAFF

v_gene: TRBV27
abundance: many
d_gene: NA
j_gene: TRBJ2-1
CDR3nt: TGTGCCAGCAGTGGAGCGGAGGAGGGTGAGCAGTTCTTC
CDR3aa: CASSGAEEGEQFF

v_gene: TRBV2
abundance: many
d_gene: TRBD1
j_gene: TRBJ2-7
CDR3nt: TGTGCCAGCAATCACAGGGGGCACGAGCAGTACTTC
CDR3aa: CASNHRGHEQYF

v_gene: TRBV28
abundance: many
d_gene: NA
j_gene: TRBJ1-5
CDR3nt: TGTGCCAGCAGCTCAGGGCTTCAGCCCCAGCATTTT
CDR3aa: CASSSGLQPQHF

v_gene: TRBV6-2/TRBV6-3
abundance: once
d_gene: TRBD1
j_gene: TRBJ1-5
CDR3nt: TGTGCCAGCAGTCGCGGACAGGGGGGAAATCAGGCCCAGCATTTT
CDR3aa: CASSRGQGGNQAQHF

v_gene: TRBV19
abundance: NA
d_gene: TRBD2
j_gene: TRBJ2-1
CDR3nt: TGTGCCAGTTCTCAATCCCCTAGCGGGAGATCCTACAATGAGCAGTTCTTC
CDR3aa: CASSQSPSGRSYNEQFF

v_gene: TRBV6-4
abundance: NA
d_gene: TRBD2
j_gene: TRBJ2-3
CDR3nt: TGTGCCAGCAGTGAAATAGCGGGAGGGAGCACAGATACGCAGTATTTT
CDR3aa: CASSEIAGGSTDTQYF

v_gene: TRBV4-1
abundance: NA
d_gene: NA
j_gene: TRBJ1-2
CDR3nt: TGCGCCAGCAGCCAAGATTTCCGGGACATTAACTATGGCTACACCTTC
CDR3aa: CASSQDFRDINYGYTF

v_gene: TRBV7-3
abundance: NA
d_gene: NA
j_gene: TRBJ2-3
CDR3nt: TGTGCCAGCAGCTTATACTACTCAGATACGCAGTATTTT
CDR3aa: CASSLYYSDTQYF

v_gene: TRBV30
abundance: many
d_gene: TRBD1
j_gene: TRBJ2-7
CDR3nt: TGTGCCTGGAGGGAGGACAGGGCGGCCGAGCAGTACTTC
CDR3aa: CAWREDRAAEQYF

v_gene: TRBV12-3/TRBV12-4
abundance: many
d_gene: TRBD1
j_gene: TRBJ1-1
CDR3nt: TGTGCCAGCAGTCCACGACAGGGAGGCACTGAAGCTTTCTTT
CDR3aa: CASSPRQGGTEAFF

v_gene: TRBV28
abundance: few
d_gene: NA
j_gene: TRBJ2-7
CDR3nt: TGTGCCAGCAGGCCCCTCCGGGACCGAAGCTACGAGCAGTACTTC
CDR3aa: CASRPLRDRSYEQYF

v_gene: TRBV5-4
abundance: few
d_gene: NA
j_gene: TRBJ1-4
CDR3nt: TGTGCCAGCAGCAGCAGGGCAGGTGGAGACGAAAAACTGTTTTTT
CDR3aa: CASSSRAGGDEKLFF

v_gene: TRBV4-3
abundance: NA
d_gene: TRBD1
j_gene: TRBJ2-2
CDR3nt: TGCGCCAGCAGCCAAGACCCTGGGACAGGGAGAAAAACCGGGGAGCTGTTTTTT
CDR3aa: CASSQDPGTGRKTGELFF

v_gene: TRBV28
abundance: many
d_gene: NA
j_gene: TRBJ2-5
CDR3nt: TGTGCCAGCAGTTCACTAGAGTCAGGGAGAGAGACCCAGTACTTC
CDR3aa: CASSSLESGRETQYF

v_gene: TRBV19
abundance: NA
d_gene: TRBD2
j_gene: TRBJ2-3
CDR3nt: TGTGCCAGTAGTATCCGAGGGACGACTAGCGGGAGCACAGATACGCAGTATTTT
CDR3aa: CASSIRGTTSGSTDTQYF

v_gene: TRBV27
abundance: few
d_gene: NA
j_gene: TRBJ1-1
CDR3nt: TGTGCCAGCAGGTCCAGGGAGGGGGTCACTGAAGCTTTCTTT
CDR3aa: CASRSREGVTEAFF

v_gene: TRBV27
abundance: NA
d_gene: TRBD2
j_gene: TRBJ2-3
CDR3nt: TGTGCCAGCAGGACCCTAGCGGGAGTTGAAGATACGCAGTATTTT
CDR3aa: CASRTLAGVEDTQYF

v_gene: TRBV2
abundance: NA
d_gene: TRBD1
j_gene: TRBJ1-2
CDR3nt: TGTGCCAGCAGCTCGCGTCGAGGGGGCAGTGGGGGCTACACCTTC
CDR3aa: CASSSRRGGSGGYTF

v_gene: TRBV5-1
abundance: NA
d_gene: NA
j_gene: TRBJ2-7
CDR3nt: TGCGCCAGCAGCTTTGCTACTAGCGGGACAGGGAAACTCTACGAGCAGTACTTC
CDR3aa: CASSFATSGTGKLYEQYF

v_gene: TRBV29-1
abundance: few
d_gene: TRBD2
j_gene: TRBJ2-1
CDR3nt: TGCAGCGCTGAGACTAGCGGGAGACCCGAGCAGTTCTTC
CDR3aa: CSAETSGRPEQFF

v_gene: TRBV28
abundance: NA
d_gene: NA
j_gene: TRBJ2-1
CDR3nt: TGTGCCAGCAGCCATAGGGGTACCTCCTACGAGCAGTTCTTC
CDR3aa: CASSHRGTSYEQFF

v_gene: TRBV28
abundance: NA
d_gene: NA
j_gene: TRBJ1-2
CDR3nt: TGTGCCAGCAGTTATCCCCTTTCTGACGGGGACTATGGCTACACCTTC
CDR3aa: CASSYPLSDGDYGYTF